This passage covers 15 T cell receptor beta chains from one sample sequenced in a study of blood T cell repertoires in COVID-19. The protocol was immunoSEQ multiplex PCR, while the TCRdb copy is restricted to in-frame clones and leaves out a portion. The sample holds some 320,000 clones, about 90% seen once. The source material was PBMCs or T cells enriched from blood (not recorded which). The receptors come from a woman aged 25 to 39 who had recovered from COVID-19.

J is TRBJ2-3 and V is TRBV9, with 7 bases identical to TRBD2. This CDR3 contains 16 residues. Germline trimming cut 4 bases from V and 0 bases from J; bases unmatched to any gene: 8. Per the germline V gene, CDR1 is SGDLS and CDR2 is YYNGEE. CDR3 in DNA: TGTGCCAGCAGCCCACACCCAGCGGGGAGCACAGATACGCAGTATTTT. It is translated as CASSPHPAGSTDTQYF.

J is TRBJ2-5 and V is TRBV5-4; 9 bases match TRBD2. The CDR3 has 15 residues. J gave up 2 bases and V 4 bases, and 6 bases lay outside the gene matches. Germline V gene lookup returns CDR1 SGHNT and CDR2 YYREEE (reference sequence). The CDR3 region is CASSPRLAGQETQYF. In DNA, the CDR3 is TGTGCCAGCAGCCCCCGGCTAGCGGGGCAAGAGACCCAGTACTTC.

The genes are TRBV10-3 and TRBJ1-2; TRBD1 agrees at 8 bases. V shed 6 bases, J shed 4 bases, and the junction held 7 bases outside the gene matches. The CDR3 spans 14 residues. Germline CDR1 ENHRY, CDR2 SYGVKD. Written as DNA, the CDR3 is TGTGCCATCAGGCAAACGACAGGGGCCTATGGCTACACCTTC. Protein: CAIRQTTGAYGYTF.

This chain links TRBV5-6 with TRBJ2-7; the match to TRBD2 covers 13 bases. The CDR3 covers 15 residues. The germline V gene has CDR1 SGHDT and CDR2 YYEEEE. V was clipped by 3 bases and J by 3 bases; unmatched bases: 3. Here the CDR3 DNA reads TGTGCCAGCAGCTCAGGACTAGCGGGGGTCTACGAGCAGTACTTC. It yields the protein CASSSGLAGVYEQYF.

The J gene is TRBJ2-3, the V gene TRBV27, with a possible D match to TRBD1 (6 bases). Trimming pared 6 bases from V and 6 bases from J, leaving 16 bases between. CDR3 length: 14 residues. The V gene's germline CDR1 is MNHEY and CDR2 SMNVEV (reference sequence). The CDR3 DNA is TGTGCCAGCAGGCCCATGACAGGCTCGGATACGCAGTATTTT. It codes for CASRPMTGSDTQYF.

V is TRBV27 and J is TRBJ2-2, with TRBD2 as a possible D gene (6 bases). V was shortened by 1 base and J by 0 bases, with 9 bases between the two germline ends. CDR3 length: 16 residues. The germline gives CDR1 MNHEY, CDR2 SMNVEV (reference sequence). CDR3: CASSLYGGSNTGELFF. The CDR3 nucleotides read TGTGCCAGCAGTTTATACGGGGGATCGAACACCGGGGAGCTGTTTTTT.

J is TRBJ2-7 and V is TRBV5-1; TRBD1 might be the D (6 bases). This CDR3 spans 15 amino acids. CDR1 SGHRS and CDR2 YFSETQ come from the germline V gene. The V end lost 0 bases, the J end lost 6 bases, and 16 bases lay between the germline ends. DNA of the CDR3: TGCGCCAGCAGCTTGGCCTCCGGGACAAACTTCGAGCAGTACTTC. Translating it yields CASSLASGTNFEQYF.

This clone has a handful of counts. The chain recombines TRBV6-2 or TRBV6-3 with TRBJ2-7; no clear D. The V and J ends lost 6 bases and 0 bases respectively, with 9 bases between them. The CDR3 has 13 amino acids. Germline V lookup: CDR1 MNHEY, CDR2 SVGEGT. This CDR3 is CASSLGHSYEQYF. The CDR3 DNA is TGTGCCAGCAGCCTGGGCCACTCCTACGAGCAGTACTTC.

This rearrangement joins TRBV12-3 or TRBV12-4 to TRBJ1-2; TRBD1 agrees at 8 bases. V lost 6 bases and J lost 4; bases outside the gene matches: 4. The CDR3 is 13 amino acids. CDR3 DNA sequence: TGTGCCAGCAGCCGGGACAGGATCTATGGCTACACCTTC. Amino acid sequence: CASSRDRIYGYTF.

The genes are TRBV7-2 and TRBJ2-3; TRBD2 agrees at 8 bases. This CDR3 contains 17 residues. Germline CDR1 SGHTA, CDR2 FQGNSA. Trimming cost V 5 bases and J 2 bases; bases outside gene matches: 12. This chain's CDR3 is CASSTGAGRGATDTQYF. CDR3 DNA sequence: TGTGCCAGCAGCACGGGAGCAGGGCGGGGGGCCACAGATACGCAGTATTTT. Full variable domain (rest looked up from reference TRBV7-2 and TRBJ2-3): GAGVSQSPSNKVTEKGKDVELRCDPISGHTALYWYRQSLGQGLEFLIYFQGNSAPDKSGLPSDRFSAERTGGSVSTLTIQRTQQEDSAVYLCASSTGAGRGATDTQYFGPGTRLTVL.

The V gene is TRBV5-6, the J gene TRBJ2-5; TRBD2 agrees at 10 bases. CDR1 SGHDT and CDR2 YYEEEE come from the germline V gene. The V gene end was trimmed by 4 bases and the J gene end by 1 base; junction bases not matched to a gene: 1. CDR3 size: 14 residues. The CDR3 loop is CASSRTSGQETQYF. The CDR3 DNA follows: TGTGCCAGCAGCAGGACTAGCGGCCAAGAGACCCAGTACTTC. Using reference TRBV5-6 and TRBJ2-5 for the parts outside the CDR3, the full variable domain is DAGVTQSPTHLIKTRGQQVTLRCSPKSGHDTVSWYQQALGQGPQFIFQYYEEEERQRGNFPDRFSGHQFPNYSSELNVNALLLGDSALYLCASSRTSGQETQYFGPGTRLLVL.

The genes are TRBV10-3 and TRBJ2-7; maybe TRBD1 (5 bases). The CDR3 has 12 amino acids. V was pared by 7 bases and J by 7 bases, with 14 bases between. Germline-derived CDR1 and CDR2 are ENHRY and SYGVKD. Written as DNA, the CDR3 is TGTGCCATCAAGGCCAGGGAAGGGGAGCAGTACTTC. This gives the protein CAIKAREGEQYF.

The V gene is TRBV4-3, the J gene TRBJ1-4; possible D gene TRBD1, 5 bases. Germline assignment: CDR1 LGHNA and CDR2 YSLEER. Trimming shortened V by 1 base and J by 5 bases, and 11 bases separated the two germline ends. This CDR3 contains 15 residues. CDR3: CASSQGDSTNEKLFF. The CDR3 DNA reads as TGCGCCAGCAGCCAAGGCGACAGCACCAATGAAAAACTGTTTTTT.

The rearrangement joins TRBV3-1 (or the pseudogene TRBV3-2) to TRBJ1-3; 9 nucleotides match TRBD1. This CDR3 comprises 18 residues. The junction had 12 bases not matched to a gene; V was cut back by 3 bases and J by 3 bases. Germline CDR1 is LGHDT and CDR2 is YNNKEL (reference sequence). Here the CDR3 reads CASSHVGQGPIFGNTIYF. DNA for the CDR3: TGTGCCAGCAGCCATGTTGGACAGGGGCCCATTTTTGGAAACACCATATATTTT.

For the CDR3, the DNA is TGCGCCAGCAGCCCACGACAGGCTCTTAACTATGGCTACACCTTC. Translated: CASSPRQALNYGYTF. This sequence joins TRBV5-1 and TRBJ1-2, with D possibly matching TRBD1 (6 bases). The CDR3 has 15 residues. The V gene's germline CDR1 is SGHRS and CDR2 YFSETQ. V lost 4 bases to trimming and J lost 1 base, with 14 bases between them.